Given below is one TCR beta chain in context. What it binds is not known. Per germline, CDR1 KGHSH and CDR2 LQKENI. The CDR3 runs 16 residues. Trimming removed 2 bases at V and 0 bases at J, with 13 bases between. Profiled with immunoSEQ multiplex PCR; TCRdb holds only in-frame clones, not every one. The data hold about 120,000 clones, with more than 65% observed a single time. This sample is part of a study of shared clonotypes between healthy human individuals. Study findings and constraints: Clonotypes shared by all four sorted-subset donors had higher generation probabilities than non-shared clonotypes.

The sequencing sample was made of memory CD8+ T cells sorted from blood. The subset is: CD45RO+ cells pooled with CCR7-negative TemRA cells. This sequence was found in a woman aged 30 to 39 in good health. The J gene is TRBJ1-2, the V gene TRBV18, with D maybe TRBD1 (6 bases). The CDR3 loop reads CASSPDYRATNYGYTF. In nucleotides, the CDR3 is TGTGCCAGCTCACCAGATTACAGGGCCACTAACTATGGCTACACCTTC.